The 15 T cell receptor beta chains given below trace back to one sample, sequenced in a study of T-cell reconstitution after alpha-beta-depleted transplantation in children. A library of TCRbeta sequences, prepared with unique molecular identifiers, was generated. TCRdb fed the PCR reads into MiXCR, producing one record per CDR3 protein. The data show about 350,000 distinct CDR3 sequences, under 20% seen once. The sample in question was PBMCs, mostly from graft donor cells, obtained 360 days after TCRalphabeta/CD19-depleted stem cell transplant. All receptors come from a male patient between 2 and 9 years old who had a stem cell transplant for acute lymphoblastic leukemia, so the T cells may come from the graft donor.

The rearrangement uses TRBV4-1 and TRBJ1-4; possibly TRBD1 for D (5 bases). Per the germline V gene, CDR1 is MGHRA and CDR2 is YSYEKL. The CDR3 extends over 15 amino acids. V was pared by 0 bases and J by 10 bases, with 15 bases between. Here the CDR3 reads CASSQDQDFGGKLFF. The DNA for the CDR3 is TGCGCCAGCAGCCAAGATCAGGACTTCGGGGGAAAACTGTTTTTT.

This clonotype has more than one count but fewer than ten. One junction end does not reproduce the germline sequence, and a read error may be involved. The chain has TRBV11-2 and TRBJ1-1; no clear D. The germline CDR1 and CDR2 sequences are SGHAT and FQNNGV. The CDR3 has 12 residues. CDR3 in DNA: TGTGCCAGCAGTTTAGACGGTATTGAAGCTTTCTTT. Translating it yields CASSLDGIEAFF.

This clonotype occurred many times. V gene TRBV4-1 combines with J gene TRBJ2-7; D remains ambiguous. Between the trimmed V and J ends, which lost 6 bases and 6 bases, there was a span of 21 bases. Germline V gene lookup returns CDR1 MGHRA and CDR2 YSYEKL. This CDR3 spans 15 amino acids. The CDR3 sequence: CASRPFVGNIAEQYF. The CDR3 DNA sequence: TGCGCCAGCAGACCGTTCGTTGGGAACATAGCCGAGCAGTACTTC.

This clonotype was picked up a small number of times. This chain connects TRBV12-3 or TRBV12-4 to TRBJ2-2; 14 bases align to TRBD2. V was pared by 3 bases and J by 6 bases, with 3 bases of the junction left unmatched. The CDR3 runs 16 residues. In nucleotides, the CDR3 is TGTGCCAGCAGTTTGGGACTAGCGGGAGTTCCCGGGGAGCTGTTTTTT. It codes for CASSLGLAGVPGELFF.

This clonotype was detected only a few times. J is TRBJ2-5 and V is TRBV11-2, with 10 bases that match TRBD2. With 1 base clipped from V and 5 bases from J, the junction kept 7 bases outside the gene matches. Germline lookup yields CDR1 SGHAT and CDR2 FQNNGV. This CDR3 has 16 amino acids. CDR3 sequence (DNA): TGTGCCAGCAGCTTAGGAGGCCTAGCGGGAGTGGAGACCCAGTACTTC. Amino acid sequence: CASSLGGLAGVETQYF.

The chain employs TRBV6-5 and TRBJ1-4; D unresolved. Trimming left V 2 bases short and J 7 bases short, with 11 bases between. The germline V gene has CDR1 MNHEY and CDR2 SVGAGI. CDR3 length equals 14 residues. The CDR3 nucleotides read TGTGCCAGCAGTTACGGAGGGAATGGTGAAAAACTGTTTTTT. Translating gives CASSYGGNGEKLFF.

The table lists this clonotype with a count of one. The V gene is TRBV4-3, the J gene TRBJ2-3; TRBD2 matches at 9 bases. In germline, CDR1 is LGHNA, CDR2 YSLEER. The CDR3 covers 15 residues. Unmatched junction bases numbered 6, after V lost 3 bases and J lost 5 bases. DNA of the CDR3: TGCGCCAGCAGCCATTTGAGCGGGAGGAAAGATACGCAGTATTTT. Its protein is CASSHLSGRKDTQYF.

This clonotype was picked up a small number of times. The chain is built from TRBV20-1 and TRBJ2-1; TRBD2 agrees at 9 bases. In germline, CDR1 is DFQATT, CDR2 SNEGSKA (reference sequence). V trimming: 5 bases; J trimming: 5 bases; junction bases outside the gene matches: 10. The CDR3 is 15 residues long. CDR3 residues: CSAAPPGLANNEQFF. The DNA of the CDR3 is TGCAGTGCTGCCCCCCCGGGACTAGCCAACAATGAGCAGTTCTTC.

CDR3 coding DNA: TGTGCCAGCAGTTTTATAGGGGGACGACAAGCCGCTAACTATGGCTACACCTTC. Protein product: CASSFIGGRQAANYGYTF. The genes are TRBV12-3 or TRBV12-4 and TRBJ1-2, with TRBD1 as a possible D gene (6 bases). Trimming took 3 bases from V and 0 from J, leaving 20 bases between them. The CDR3 sequence is 18 residues long.

This clonotype has ten or more counts. The CDR3 region has the DNA TGCAGTGCTAGACTCGCAGGCACAGATACGCAGTATTTT. This encodes CSARLAGTDTQYF. The genes are TRBV20-1 and TRBJ2-3; D gene ambiguous. The CDR3 loop spans 13 amino acids. The V end was cut by 2 bases, the J end by 1 base, with 7 bases between. CDR1 is DFQATT, CDR2 SNEGSKA, per germline (reference sequence).

This clonotype was counted between two and nine times. The rearrangement joins TRBV5-1 to TRBJ1-3; D may be TRBD1 (5 bases). The CDR3 has 16 amino acids. V was shortened by 0 bases and J by 1 base, with 11 bases between the two germline ends. Germline CDR1 SGHRS, CDR2 YFSETQ. As DNA, the CDR3 is TGCGCCAGCAGCTTGGCAGGGAGGCATTCTGGAAACACCATATATTTT. Translated: CASSLAGRHSGNTIYF. Based on the CDR3 plus reference TRBV5-1 and TRBJ1-3, the full variable domain is KAGVTQTPRYLIKTRGQQVTLSCSPISGHRSVSWYQQTPGQGLQFLFEYFSETQRNKGNFPGRFSGRQFSNSRSEMNVSTLELGDSALYLCASSLAGRHSGNTIYFGEGSWLTVV.

The chain employs TRBV4-2 and TRBJ2-7, with D perhaps given as TRBD1 or TRBD2 (6 bases each). CDR3 length: 14 amino acids. Germline CDR1 is LGHNA and CDR2 is YNFKEQ. Trimming took 1 base from V and 3 from J, leaving 10 bases between them. The CDR3 bases are TGTGCCAGCAGCCAAGTGGGGGGCGTCTACGAGCAGTACTTC. As protein: CASSQVGGVYEQYF.

This clonotype was picked up a small number of times. The chain combines TRBV6-5 with TRBJ2-7; possible D gene TRBD1, 6 bases. This CDR3 is 14 amino acids long. Germline V gives CDR1 MNHEY, CDR2 SVGAGI. Trimming took 5 bases from V and 2 from J, leaving 13 bases between them. The CDR3 reads CASSPDRITYEQYF. CDR3 nucleotides: TGTGCCAGCAGTCCTGACAGGATAACCTACGAGCAGTACTTC.

This clonotype has a handful of counts. The chain carries TRBV24-1 and TRBJ2-1; TRBD2 agrees at 9 bases. CDR3 size: 16 residues. Per germline, CDR1 KGHDR and CDR2 SFDVKD. Trimming removed 3 bases from V and 8 bases from J; junction bases left unmatched: 10. CDR3 sequence (DNA): TGTGCCACCAGTGATCCCCTAGCGGGGTATGGTGATGAGCAGTTCTTC. Translation: CATSDPLAGYGDEQFF.

The sample holds many counts of this clonotype. This chain connects TRBV25-1 to TRBJ2-7; D is tentatively TRBD1 or TRBD2 (5 bases each). CDR3 length: 14 residues. Deletions cut 4 bases from V and 0 bases from J, with 10 bases between. Germline CDR1 is MGHDK and CDR2 is SYGVNS. In DNA form, the CDR3 reads TGTGCCAGCAGTGGACCAGGGAGCTCCTACGAGCAGTACTTC. It specifies CASSGPGSSYEQYF.